Following are 17 T cell receptor beta chains from one sample sequenced in a study of shared clonotypes between healthy human individuals. Profiled with immunoSEQ multiplex PCR; TCRdb holds only in-frame clones, not every one. The profile shows under 850,000 clones, 72% of them singletons. The sample was memory CD4+ T cells sorted from blood. Indicated subset: CD45RA-negative fraction. Every receptor here comes from a woman younger than 45 in good health.

V and J are TRBV6-6 and TRBJ2-7; a possible D gene is TRBD2 (6 bases). Between the trimmed V and J ends, which lost 0 bases and 3 bases, there was a span of 9 bases. Germline V gene data show CDR1 as MNHNY and CDR2 as SVGAGI (reference sequence). CDR3 length: 14 amino acids. The CDR3 nucleotides read TGTGCCAGCAGTTACTCTAGCGGTTACTACGAGCAGTACTTC. Its protein product is CASSYSSGYYEQYF.

V gene TRBV13 combines with J gene TRBJ2-5; 7 bases match TRBD2. CDR1 PRHDT and CDR2 FYEKMQ come from the germline V gene (reference sequence). J gave up 5 bases and V 2 bases, and 2 bases lay outside the gene matches. The CDR3 contains 13 residues. CDR3 amino acids: CASSLTSAETQYF. The CDR3 region has the DNA TGTGCCAGCAGCTTAACTAGCGCCGAGACCCAGTACTTC.

This clone was seen a handful of times. The chain couples TRBV28 to TRBJ1-2; D ambiguous. Per the germline V gene, CDR1 is MDHEN and CDR2 is SYDVKM. The CDR3 is made up of 12 amino acids. The germline V and J ends were trimmed by 6 bases and 6 bases, with 11 bases remaining between them. The CDR3 sequence is CASRQRPHGYTF. The CDR3 DNA is TGTGCCAGCAGGCAGAGGCCTCATGGCTACACCTTC.

The genes are TRBV18 and TRBJ1-3, with 9 bases that match TRBD1. The germline V gene encodes CDR1 KGHSH and CDR2 LQKENI. The CDR3 has 17 amino acids. V was clipped by 1 base and J by 4 bases; unmatched bases: 8. The CDR3 coding sequence is TGTGCCAGCTCACCACGACAGGGGGACTTTTCAGGAAACACCATATATTTT. Translated, it gives CASSPRQGDFSGNTIYF.

This chain joins TRBV2 and TRBJ2-2; D unclear. CDR1 is SNHLY, CDR2 FYNNEI, per germline. The V end lost 4 bases, the J end lost 1 base, and 1 base lay between the germline ends. The length of the CDR3 is 12 residues. The CDR3 spells CASSVNTGELFF. Written as DNA, the CDR3 is TGTGCCAGCAGTGTGAACACCGGGGAGCTGTTTTTT.

DNA for the CDR3: TGCGCCAGCAGCTTACCCGGGGGAAGTGGCTACACCTTC. This codes for CASSLPGGSGYTF. The chain carries TRBV5-1 and TRBJ1-2, with D possibly being TRBD1 (5 bases). The CDR3 is 13 amino acids. Trimming removed 2 bases at V and 7 bases at J, with 12 bases between. From germline, CDR1 is SGHRS and CDR2 YFSETQ.

This chain uses TRBV7-6 with TRBJ1-2; 9 bases are shared with TRBD1. The J segment lost 5 bases and the V segment lost 4 bases, leaving 8 bases of the junction unmatched. Per the germline V gene, CDR1 is SGHVS and CDR2 is FNYEAQ. This CDR3 is 15 amino acids long. CDR3 sequence: CASSSPGTGSYGYTF. The CDR3 nucleotides are TGTGCCAGCAGCTCCCCCGGGACAGGGTCGTATGGCTACACCTTC. Combining the CDR3 with reference TRBV7-6 and TRBJ1-2 gives the whole variable domain GAGVSQSPRYKVTKRGQDVALRCDPISGHVSLYWYRQALGQGPEFLTYFNYEAQQDKSGLPNDRFSAERPEGSISTLTIQRTEQRDSAMYRCASSSPGTGSYGYTFGSGTRLTVV.

This clone was counted only a few times. This chain links TRBV19 with TRBJ2-2; D uncertain. The length of the CDR3 is 13 residues. In germline, CDR1 is LNHDA, CDR2 SQIVND (reference sequence). The V and J ends lost 4 bases and 7 bases respectively, with 10 bases between them. Here the CDR3 reads CASSKFGDGELFF. As DNA, the CDR3 is TGTGCCAGTAGTAAGTTCGGAGACGGGGAGCTGTTTTTT.

Notes on this clone: This sample includes further DNA sequences coding for the same CDR3. V gene TRBV10-3 combines with J gene TRBJ2-3; 7 bases match TRBD2. V was pared by 6 bases and J by 6 bases, with 0 bases of the junction left unmatched. CDR1 and CDR2 from the germline V gene are ENHRY and SYGVKD. The CDR3 spans 11 residues. CDR3 sequence: CAISGGDTQYF. CDR3 DNA: TGTGCCATCAGCGGGGGGGATACGCAGTATTTT.

This chain connects TRBV6-5 to TRBJ2-5; D not certain. The CDR3 consists of 16 residues. V was trimmed by 0 bases and J by 7 bases, leaving 18 bases between them. Germline V lookup: CDR1 MNHEY, CDR2 SVGAGI. The CDR3 protein is CASSYSPATDFRTQYF. In DNA form, the CDR3 reads TGTGCCAGCAGTTACTCTCCGGCTACTGACTTTAGGACCCAGTACTTC.

J is TRBJ2-5 and V is TRBV19; no firm D call. The last part of the DNA fits TRBJ2-7 better; the J call may be wrong. The germline gives CDR1 LNHDA, CDR2 SQIVND (reference sequence). The CDR3 is made up of 15 amino acids. The CDR3, as DNA: TGTGCCAGTAGGATAAGTGGGTCCGGCTCCTACGAGCAGTACTTC. It encodes CASRISGSGSYEQYF.

Only a few counts were recorded for this clone. The chain is built from TRBV7-6 and TRBJ1-1, with D possibly matching TRBD1 (6 bases). The CDR3 runs to 16 residues. V was shortened by 0 bases and J by 1 base, with 12 bases between the two germline ends. From germline, CDR1 is SGHVS and CDR2 FNYEAQ. Here the CDR3 reads CASSLALGRGNTEAFF. As DNA, the CDR3 is TGTGCCAGCAGCTTAGCGCTGGGCAGGGGGAACACTGAAGCTTTCTTT. Full variable domain (missing parts from reference TRBV7-6 and TRBJ1-1): GAGVSQSPRYKVTKRGQDVALRCDPISGHVSLYWYRQALGQGPEFLTYFNYEAQQDKSGLPNDRFSAERPEGSISTLTIQRTEQRDSAMYRCASSLALGRGNTEAFFGQGTRLTVV.

Turning to this clone: A far larger clone is off by one base, so a read error is likely. The rearrangement uses TRBV28 and TRBJ1-5, with D unresolved. Germline V gene sequence: CDR1 MDHEN, CDR2 SYDVKM. Trimming cost V 2 bases and J 3 bases, with 11 bases left between them. The CDR3 totals 15 residues. CDR3 loop: CASSLNWEANQPQHF. In DNA form, the CDR3 reads TGTGCCAGCAGTTTAAATTGGGAGGCCAATCAGCCCCAGCATTTT.

The count of this clone is one. The chain is built from TRBV27 and TRBJ2-2; TRBD1 matches 10 bases. The CDR3 spans 18 residues. Germline trimming cut 2 bases from V and 1 base from J; bases unmatched to any gene: 7. Germline-derived CDR1 and CDR2 are MNHEY and SMNVEV (reference sequence). CDR3 protein: CASSLMTGQGRNTGELFF. Written as DNA, the CDR3 is TGTGCCAGCAGTTTAATGACGGGACAGGGGCGGAACACCGGGGAGCTGTTTTTT.

This clone was seen once. V usage is TRBV28 and J usage is TRBJ2-2, with TRBD1 matching over 7 bases. V lost 6 bases to trimming and J lost 5 bases; unmatched junction nucleotides: 9. The CDR3 covers 15 residues. Germline V lookup: CDR1 MDHEN, CDR2 SYDVKM. The CDR3 protein is CASSRRQGITGELFF. The CDR3 DNA reads as TGTGCCAGCAGCCGACGACAGGGTATTACCGGGGAGCTGTTTTTT.

The chain recombines TRBV21-1 with TRBJ2-1; the table assigns TRBD2, which was not confirmed against the DNA. TRBV21-1 is assigned pseudogene status. The length of the CDR3 is 12 residues. The CDR3 nucleotides are TGTGCCAGCAGCAAAGAAGCTAGACTCGGAGTCTTC. Its translation is CASSKEARLGVF.

V gene TRBV7-9 combines with J gene TRBJ2-1, with unresolved D. Trimming took 7 bases from V and 0 from J, leaving 10 bases between them. This CDR3 region has 14 residues. CDR1 and CDR2 (germline): SEHNR, FQNEAQ (reference sequence). CDR3 protein: CASTPIPSYNEQFF. DNA of the CDR3: TGTGCCAGCACCCCTATTCCCTCCTACAATGAGCAGTTCTTC. Full variable domain (missing parts from reference TRBV7-9 and TRBJ2-1): DTGVSQNPRHKITKRGQNVTFRCDPISEHNRLYWYRQTLGQGPEFLTYFQNEAQLEKSRLLSDRFSAERPKGSFSTLEIQRTEQGDSAMYLCASTPIPSYNEQFFGPGTRLTVL.